Sequencing of this TCR beta chain was carried out in a study of OX40 agonist ivuxolimab in advanced cancers. On the study more broadly: Patients' therapy was ivuxolimab, an antibody that acts as an agonist of OX40 (CD134). Intravenous ivuxolimab at 0.01 to 10 mg/kg was given to patients every 2 weeks. Whole-study findings and limits: CD8+ T cells averaged more expanded clones than CD4+.

Using immunoSEQ multiplex PCR, the repertoire was profiled, and TCRdb retains in-frame clones only, with some absent. The sample holds about 56,000 clones, around 83% seen once. As regards this clone: Its matching antigen is unknown.

This clonotype originated in an adult with an advanced solid tumor such as melanoma, head and neck, liver or kidney cancer. The source was CD4+ or CD8+ T cells sorted from blood, collected in a trial of the OX40 agonist ivuxolimab.

The CDR3 region has the DNA TGCAGTGCTAGGGATTATGGTGAGCAGTTCTTC. It encodes CSARDYGEQFF. The V gene is TRBV20-1, the J gene TRBJ2-1; D is ambiguous. V was clipped by 3 bases and J by 9 bases, with 9 bases between them. This CDR3 is built from 11 residues. Germline CDR1 reads DFQATT; CDR2 reads SNEGSKA (reference sequence).